This TCR beta chain was captured by sequencing in a study of blood T cell repertoires in COVID-19. Study summary: Material from acute and convalescent COVID-19 was sourced from the United States, Italy and Spain. PBMCs, B-cell-depleted T cells, or T cells provided the cDNA or gDNA that made up the material.

The CDR3 has 15 amino acids. Germline CDR1 and CDR2: WNHNN and SYGVQD (reference sequence). The V gene end was trimmed by 8 bases and the J gene end by 2 bases; junction bases not matched to a gene: 7. Original analysis: The authors estimated nucleated cell counts from reference gene primer amplification. Assay used: immunoSEQ multiplex PCR; TCRdb lists only in-frame clones, some missing. V and J calls and clone size are copied from that table; D and trimming were computed from the DNA. This sample has fewer than 200,000 clones, with around 74% found just once. What was sequenced was peripheral blood. The TCR sequence derives from a woman aged 80 or older with acute or convalescent COVID-19. V gene TRBV10-1 combines with J gene TRBJ2-3; 10 bases are a match to TRBD2. CDR3 sequence: CASLPTSGYTDTQYF. The CDR3, as DNA: TGCGCCAGCCTACCGACTAGCGGGTACACAGATACGCAGTATTTT.